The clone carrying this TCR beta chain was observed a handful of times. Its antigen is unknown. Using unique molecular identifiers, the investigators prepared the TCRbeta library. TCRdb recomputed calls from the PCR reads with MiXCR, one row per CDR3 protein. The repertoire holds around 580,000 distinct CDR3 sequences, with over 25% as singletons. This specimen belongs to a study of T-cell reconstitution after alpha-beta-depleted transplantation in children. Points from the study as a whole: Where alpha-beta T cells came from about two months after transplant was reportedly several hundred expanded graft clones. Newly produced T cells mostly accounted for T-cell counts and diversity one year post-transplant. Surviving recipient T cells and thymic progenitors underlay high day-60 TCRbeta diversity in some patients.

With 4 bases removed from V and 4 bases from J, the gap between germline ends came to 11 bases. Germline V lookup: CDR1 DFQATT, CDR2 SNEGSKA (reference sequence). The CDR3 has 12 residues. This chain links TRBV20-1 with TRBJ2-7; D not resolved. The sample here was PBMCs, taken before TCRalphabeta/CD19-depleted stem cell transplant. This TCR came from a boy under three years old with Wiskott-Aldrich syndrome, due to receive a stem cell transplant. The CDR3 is CSATRTLYEQYF. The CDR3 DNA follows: TGCAGTGCTACTCGAACGTTATACGAGCAGTACTTC.